This T cell receptor (beta chain) was identified in a study of cytomegalovirus exposure and HLA in healthy donors. Both 60 Vbeta primers and 13 Jbeta primers went into the PCR. Sequencing was performed with immunoSEQ multiplex PCR; in TCRdb, only in-frame clones are kept and a portion is missing. The sample includes approximately 100,000 clones, roughly 80% of them seen just once. Germline V CDR1 and CDR2: SGDLS, YYNGEE. V lost 3 bases and J lost 5, with 14 bases in between. The CDR3 is 14 residues long. Notes on the study in general: The authors enumerated some 170 TCR beta chains as linked to cytomegalovirus.

This clone has a single count. No antigen is known for it. Healthy individuals who donated bone marrow served as the donors. The clonotype originates from a female donor in good health and CMV-seropositive. The V gene is TRBV9, the J gene TRBJ1-2; D is possibly TRBD1 (6 bases). The sample taken for sequencing was PBMCs. The CDR3 sequence is CASSGKVGAYGYTF. The CDR3 DNA reads TGTGCCAGCAGCGGCAAGGTGGGGGCTTATGGCTACACCTTC.